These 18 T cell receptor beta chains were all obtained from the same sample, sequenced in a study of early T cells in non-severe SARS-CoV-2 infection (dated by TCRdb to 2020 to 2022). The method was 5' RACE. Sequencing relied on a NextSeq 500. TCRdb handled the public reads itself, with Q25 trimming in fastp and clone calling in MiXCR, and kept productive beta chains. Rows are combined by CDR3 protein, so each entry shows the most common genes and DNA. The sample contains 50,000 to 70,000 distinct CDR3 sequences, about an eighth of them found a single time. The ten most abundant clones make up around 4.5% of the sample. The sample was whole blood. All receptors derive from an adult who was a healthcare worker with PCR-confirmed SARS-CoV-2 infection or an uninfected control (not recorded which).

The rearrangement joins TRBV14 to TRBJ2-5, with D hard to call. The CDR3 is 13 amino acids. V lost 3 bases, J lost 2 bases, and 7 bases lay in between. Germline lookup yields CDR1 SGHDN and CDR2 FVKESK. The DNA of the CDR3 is TGTGCCAGCAGCCAGGCACCGCAAGAGACCCAGTACTTC. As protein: CASSQAPQETQYF.

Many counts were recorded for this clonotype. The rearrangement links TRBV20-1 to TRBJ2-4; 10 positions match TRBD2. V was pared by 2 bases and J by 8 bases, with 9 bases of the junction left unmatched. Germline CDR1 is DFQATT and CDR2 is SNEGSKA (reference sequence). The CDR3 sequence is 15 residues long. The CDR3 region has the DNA TGCAGTGCTAGACGGACTAGCGGTAGGAGTGACATTCAGTACTTC. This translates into CSARRTSGRSDIQYF.

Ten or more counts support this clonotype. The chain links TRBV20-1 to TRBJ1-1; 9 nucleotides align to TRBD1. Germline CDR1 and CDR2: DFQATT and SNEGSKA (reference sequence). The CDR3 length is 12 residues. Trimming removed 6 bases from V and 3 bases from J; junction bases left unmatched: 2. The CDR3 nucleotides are TGCAGTGCGTGGACAGGGGACACTGAAGCTTTCTTT. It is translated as CSAWTGDTEAFF.

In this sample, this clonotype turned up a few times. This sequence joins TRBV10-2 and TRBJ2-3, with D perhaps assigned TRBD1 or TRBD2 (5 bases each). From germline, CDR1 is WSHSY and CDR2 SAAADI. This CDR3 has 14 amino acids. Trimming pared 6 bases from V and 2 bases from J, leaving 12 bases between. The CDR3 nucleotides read TGCGCCAGCAGAAAATGGGACCCCACAGATACGCAGTATTTT. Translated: CASRKWDPTDTQYF.

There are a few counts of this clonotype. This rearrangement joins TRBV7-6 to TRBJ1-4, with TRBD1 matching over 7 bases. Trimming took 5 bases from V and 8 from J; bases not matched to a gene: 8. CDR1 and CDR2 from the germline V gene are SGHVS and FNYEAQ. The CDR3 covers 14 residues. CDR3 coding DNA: TGTGCCAGCAGCCACGGACAGGAGGGGGAAAAACTGTTTTTT. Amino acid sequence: CASSHGQEGEKLFF.

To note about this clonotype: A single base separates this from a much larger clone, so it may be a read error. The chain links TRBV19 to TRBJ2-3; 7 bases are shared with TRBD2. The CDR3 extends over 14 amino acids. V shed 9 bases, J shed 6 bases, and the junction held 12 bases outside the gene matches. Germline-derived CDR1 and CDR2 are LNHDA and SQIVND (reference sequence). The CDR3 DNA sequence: TGTGCCAGCGCGGGGGTGGCCACGAGGGATACGCAGTATTTT. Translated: CASAGVATRDTQYF.

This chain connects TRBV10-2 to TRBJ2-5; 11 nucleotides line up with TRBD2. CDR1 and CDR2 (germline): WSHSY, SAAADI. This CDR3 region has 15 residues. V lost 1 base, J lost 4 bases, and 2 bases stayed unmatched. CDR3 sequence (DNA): TGCGCCAGCAGTGAGTTTGGACTAGCGGGAGAGACCCAGTACTTC. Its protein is CASSEFGLAGETQYF.

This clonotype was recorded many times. The CDR3 DNA sequence: TGCGCCAGCAGCTTGGCAGAGACCCAGTACTTC. It encodes CASSLAETQYF. The chain joins TRBV5-1 to TRBJ2-5, with D uncertain. Trimming took 0 bases from V and 4 from J, leaving 1 base between them. This CDR3 comprises 11 residues. Germline V gene lookup returns CDR1 SGHRS and CDR2 YFSETQ.

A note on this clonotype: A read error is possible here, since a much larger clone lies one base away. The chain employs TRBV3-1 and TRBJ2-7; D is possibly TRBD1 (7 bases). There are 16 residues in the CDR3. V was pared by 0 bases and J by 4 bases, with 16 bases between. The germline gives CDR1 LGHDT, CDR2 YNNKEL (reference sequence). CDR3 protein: CASSQDLGAGGYEQYF. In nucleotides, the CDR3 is TGTGCCAGCAGCCAAGATCTCGGGGCAGGGGGGTACGAGCAGTACTTC.

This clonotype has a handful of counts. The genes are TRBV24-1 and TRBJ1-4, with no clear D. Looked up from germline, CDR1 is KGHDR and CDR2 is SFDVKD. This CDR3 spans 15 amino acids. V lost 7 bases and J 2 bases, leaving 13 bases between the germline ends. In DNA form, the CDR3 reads TGTGCCACCAGCTCAGGAGCGGAGACTAATGAAAAACTGTTTTTT. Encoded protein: CATSSGAETNEKLFF.

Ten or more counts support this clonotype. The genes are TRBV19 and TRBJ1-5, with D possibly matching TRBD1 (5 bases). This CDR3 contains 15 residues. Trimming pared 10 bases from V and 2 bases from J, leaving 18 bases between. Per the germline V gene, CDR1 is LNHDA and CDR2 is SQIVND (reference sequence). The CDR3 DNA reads TGTGCCACCCTAGGGGCCCCGGATGGCAATCAGCCCCAGCATTTT. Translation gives CATLGAPDGNQPQHF. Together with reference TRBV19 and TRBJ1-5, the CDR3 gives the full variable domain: DGGITQSPKYLFRKEGQNVTLSCEQNLNHDAMYWYRQDPGQGLRLIYYSQIVNDFQKGDIAEGYSVSREKKESFPLTVTSAQKNPTAFYLCATLGAPDGNQPQHFGDGTRLSIL.

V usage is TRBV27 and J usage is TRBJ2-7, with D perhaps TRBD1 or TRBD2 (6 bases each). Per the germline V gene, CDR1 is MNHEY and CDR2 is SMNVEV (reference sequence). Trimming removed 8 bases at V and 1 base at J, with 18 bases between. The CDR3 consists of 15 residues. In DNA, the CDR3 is TGTGCCAGCCGTCGCCCCCGGGGGCCGTCCTACGAGCAGTACTTC. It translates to CASRRPRGPSYEQYF.

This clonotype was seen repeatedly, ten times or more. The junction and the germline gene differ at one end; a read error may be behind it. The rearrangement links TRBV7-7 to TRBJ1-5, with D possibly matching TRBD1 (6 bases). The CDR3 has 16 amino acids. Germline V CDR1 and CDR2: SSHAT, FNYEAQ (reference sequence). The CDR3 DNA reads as TGTGCTAGCAGCTTAGGGGGGACAAGGTCTAATCAGCCCCAGCATTTT. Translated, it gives CASSLGGTRSNQPQHF.

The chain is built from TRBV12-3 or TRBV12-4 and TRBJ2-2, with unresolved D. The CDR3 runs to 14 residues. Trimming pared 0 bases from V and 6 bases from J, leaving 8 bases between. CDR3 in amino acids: CASSLAGRPGELFF. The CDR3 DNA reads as TGTGCCAGCAGTTTAGCCGGAAGGCCCGGGGAGCTGTTTTTT.

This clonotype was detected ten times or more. CDR3 residues: CASSYEQPNTEAFF. For the CDR3, the DNA is TGTGCCAGCAGTTATGAACAGCCCAACACTGAAGCTTTCTTT. The genes are TRBV6-6 and TRBJ1-1; D is unclear. The ends were cut back, 3 bases at V and 2 bases at J, with 10 bases in the middle. The length of the CDR3 is 14 residues. Germline assignment: CDR1 MNHNY and CDR2 SVGAGI (reference sequence).

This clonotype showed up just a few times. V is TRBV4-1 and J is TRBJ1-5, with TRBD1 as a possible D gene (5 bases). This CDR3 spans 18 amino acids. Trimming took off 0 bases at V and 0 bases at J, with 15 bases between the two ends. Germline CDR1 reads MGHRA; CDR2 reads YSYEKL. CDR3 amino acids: CASSQDAGPGPSNQPQHF. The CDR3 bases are TGCGCCAGCAGCCAAGATGCTGGACCGGGACCTAGCAATCAGCCCCAGCATTTT.

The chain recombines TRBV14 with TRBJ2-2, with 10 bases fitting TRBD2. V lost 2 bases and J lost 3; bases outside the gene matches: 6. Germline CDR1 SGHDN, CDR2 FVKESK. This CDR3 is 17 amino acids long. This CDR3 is CASSQPWTSGDTGELFF. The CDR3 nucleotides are TGTGCCAGCAGCCAACCCTGGACTAGCGGTGACACCGGGGAGCTGTTTTTT.

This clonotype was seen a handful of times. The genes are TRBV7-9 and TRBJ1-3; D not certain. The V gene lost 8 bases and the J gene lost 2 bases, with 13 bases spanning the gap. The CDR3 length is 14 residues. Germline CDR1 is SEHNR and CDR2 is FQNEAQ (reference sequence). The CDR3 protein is CASSGWSAGNTIYF. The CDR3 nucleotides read TGTGCCAGCTCCGGCTGGTCGGCTGGAAACACCATATATTTT.